This T cell receptor beta chain comes out of a study of siplizumab effects on memory and regulatory T cells. Study-level points and caveats: Naive T cells were seemingly more diverse than memory cells, and major contributions to the alloresponse seemed to be made by them.

Only in-frame clones appear in the TCRdb table, and some are missing; sequencing was by immunoSEQ multiplex PCR. The repertoire holds more than 85,000 clones, with 94% as singletons. Comments on this clone: Its antigen remains unknown.

Germline assignment: CDR1 MDHEN and CDR2 SYDVKM. V was cut by 5 bases and J by 4 bases, with 14 bases left in between. The CDR3 spans 14 residues. This TCR was recovered from a human donor in good health. Sequencing was carried out using Tregs sorted from blood. The chain joins TRBV28 to TRBJ1-2; possibly TRBD1 for D (6 bases). The CDR3 DNA sequence: TGTGCCAGCAGTCTTAGGGGGGGGTTCTATGGCTACACCTTC. It specifies CASSLRGGFYGYTF.